The 7 T cell receptor beta chains given below trace back to one sample, sequenced in a study of cytomegalovirus exposure and HLA in healthy donors. The assay was immunoSEQ multiplex PCR, and TCRdb's table has in-frame clones only and misses some. This table has about 150,000 clones, over 80% appearing once. Sample: PBMCs. Source of these receptors: a man aged 18-30 years in good health and CMV-seropositive.

The chain recombines TRBV25-1 with TRBJ2-7; D call uncertain. Per germline, CDR1 MGHDK and CDR2 SYGVNS. The CDR3 is made up of 14 amino acids. V lost 3 bases and J 3 bases, leaving 12 bases between the germline ends. Written as DNA, the CDR3 is TGTGCCAGCAGTGACCCGGCTGGCGGCTACGAGCAGTACTTC. Protein sequence: CASSDPAGGYEQYF.

The CDR3 is CASSPGLAGGVDTQYF. In DNA form, the CDR3 reads TGTGCCAGCAGCCCTGGACTAGCGGGAGGGGTAGATACGCAGTATTTT. The gene calls are TRBV4-2 and TRBJ2-3, with TRBD2 matching 15 bases. V lost 4 bases to trimming and J lost 5 bases; unmatched junction nucleotides: 4. The V gene's germline CDR1 is LGHNA and CDR2 YNFKEQ. This CDR3 has 16 residues.

This chain joins TRBV30 and TRBJ2-7, with D maybe TRBD1 (6 bases). V was cut by 2 bases and J by 3 bases, with 11 bases left in between. Germline V gene lookup returns CDR1 GTSNPN and CDR2 SVGIG (reference sequence). The CDR3 contains 13 residues. The CDR3: CAWSTGHGYEQYF. CDR3 bases: TGTGCCTGGAGTACGGGACACGGCTACGAGCAGTACTTC.

The CDR3 sequence: CASSPAIAGGRDTQYF. The CDR3 coding sequence is TGTGCCAGCAGCCCCGCGATAGCGGGAGGTAGGGATACGCAGTATTTT. The chain couples TRBV9 to TRBJ2-3; TRBD2 matches at 10 bases. CDR3 length: 16 amino acids. Germline CDR1 is SGDLS and CDR2 is YYNGEE. The trim removed 4 bases at V and 6 bases at J, leaving 11 bases unmatched.

Points on this clone: At the DNA level, this CDR3 is encoded by other sequences in the same sample as well. V is TRBV13 and J is TRBJ2-1; TRBD2 might be the D (5 bases). V was trimmed by 2 bases and J by 6 bases, leaving 5 bases between them. The germline CDR1 and CDR2 sequences are PRHDT and FYEKMQ (reference sequence). This CDR3 has 12 amino acids. DNA for the CDR3: TGTGCCAGCAGCTTACGGGGCAATGAGCAGTTCTTC. This sequence encodes CASSLRGNEQFF.

This clone was counted only a few times. The CDR3 sequence: CAIARQGADEQYF. CDR3 bases: TGTGCCATCGCCAGACAGGGGGCGGACGAGCAGTACTTC. The chain joins TRBV10-3 to TRBJ2-7; 10 bases match TRBD1. CDR1 and CDR2 from the germline V gene are ENHRY and SYGVKD. The CDR3 totals 13 residues. V was clipped by 8 bases and J by 5 bases; unmatched bases: 6.

The CDR3 spells CASSRTGQAGYTF. CDR3 DNA: TGTGCCAGTAGTCGCACTGGACAGGCTGGCTACACCTTC. This chain uses TRBV19 with TRBJ1-2, with TRBD1 matching 7 bases. With 5 bases clipped from V and 7 bases from J, the junction kept 7 bases outside the gene matches. CDR1 is LNHDA, CDR2 SQIVND, per germline (reference sequence). The CDR3 contains 13 residues.